Listed here is a single T cell receptor (beta chain). These data are taken from a study of cytomegalovirus exposure and HLA in healthy donors. Data came from immunoSEQ multiplex PCR; TCRdb stores just in-frame clones and leaves some out. The sample has fewer than 200,000 clones, 86% seen once. The CDR3 covers 15 residues. The ends were cut back, 4 bases at V and 3 bases at J, with 16 bases in the middle. CDR1 LGHNA and CDR2 YNFKEQ come from the germline V gene. The V call is TRBV4-2, the J call TRBJ2-7; perhaps D is TRBD1 or TRBD2 (5 bases each). This sequence was found in a woman aged 25 to 45 in good health and CMV-seronegative. Material for sequencing was PBMCs. This chain's CDR3 is CASSPSRDGYYEQYF. CDR3 nucleotide sequence: TGTGCCAGCAGCCCTTCCCGGGACGGCTACTACGAGCAGTACTTC.